These 2 T cell receptor beta chains were sequenced from one sample in a study of T cell responses to AZD1222 COVID-19 vaccine. This table comes from immunoSEQ multiplex PCR, and its TCRdb copy is limited to in-frame clones, with some not included. The sample holds about 120,000 clones, roughly nine tenths seen once. This material consisted of peripheral blood, taken on day 0 of AZD1222 vaccination. Receptors originate from an adult in good health.

V usage is TRBV7-9 and J usage is TRBJ1-1; a weak D match, TRBD1 (5 bases). Germline V gene data show CDR1 as SEHNR and CDR2 as FQNEAQ (reference sequence). Trimming removed 6 bases from V and 3 bases from J, with 11 bases in between. CDR3 length: 13 residues. The CDR3 loop is CASSTRVYTEAFF. Here the CDR3 DNA reads TGTGCCAGCAGTACCAGGGTATACACTGAAGCTTTCTTT. The complete variable domain, with remaining parts taken from reference TRBV7-9 and TRBJ1-1, reads DTGVSQNPRHKITKRGQNVTFRCDPISEHNRLYWYRQTLGQGPEFLTYFQNEAQLEKSRLLSDRFSAERPKGSFSTLEIQRTEQGDSAMYLCASSTRVYTEAFFGQGTRLTVV.

V gene TRBV5-1 combines with J gene TRBJ1-2; possibly TRBD1 for D (6 bases). Trimming took off 0 bases at V and 4 bases at J, with 10 bases between the two ends. Germline loops: CDR1 SGHRS, CDR2 YFSETQ. The CDR3 runs 14 residues. The CDR3 sequence: CASSLGQDSYGYTF. The CDR3 region has the DNA TGCGCCAGCAGCTTGGGACAGGACAGCTATGGCTACACCTTC.